The 20 T cell receptor beta chains below come from one sample, sequenced in a study of blood T cell repertoires in COVID-19. Measured with immunoSEQ multiplex PCR; TCRdb has only the in-frame clones, and not every one. The data show about 66,000 clones, with about 90% seen just once and 6% to 8% held by the top ten. The sequenced sample was peripheral blood. The receptors shown here come from a human donor in a cohort sampled during active COVID-19.

The V gene is TRBV12-1, the J gene TRBJ2-1; the DNA was not compared with TRBD1, the D call given in the table. TRBV12-1 is reported as a pseudogene. The CDR3 covers 17 residues. For the CDR3, the DNA is TGTGCCAGCAGCTTCAACCGGGACAGGGTTTTCCGTAATGAGCAGTTCTTC. Its protein is CASSFNRDRVFRNEQFF.

The chain uses TRBV4-2 and TRBJ2-7, with 11 bases identical to TRBD2. The V gene's germline CDR1 is LGHNA and CDR2 YNFKEQ. The ends lost 4 bases at V and 6 bases at J; junction bases unmatched: 17. The CDR3 length is 18 residues. The CDR3 DNA reads as TGTGCCAGCAGCCCTCAGGGATTCCCCGGGACTAGCGGTAGCGAGCAGTACTTC. It yields the protein CASSPQGFPGTSGSEQYF.

This chain joins TRBV15 and TRBJ1-1; the match to TRBD1 covers 7 bases. The V and J ends lost 1 base and 3 bases, in that order; junction bases with no gene match: 11. CDR1 is LNHNV, CDR2 YYDKDF, per germline (reference sequence). CDR3 length: 17 residues. The CDR3 protein is CATSRGTGTGEYTEAFF. For the CDR3, the DNA is TGTGCCACCAGCAGAGGCACGGGTACAGGGGAGTACACTGAAGCTTTCTTT.

The chain combines TRBV7-9 with TRBJ1-4, with TRBD1 matching over 8 bases. Germline V gene lookup returns CDR1 SEHNR and CDR2 FQNEAQ (reference sequence). The CDR3 has 15 residues. V lost 6 bases and J lost 4; bases outside the gene matches: 7. CDR3 sequence: CASSFTGGDNEKLFF. The CDR3 DNA reads TGTGCCAGCAGTTTTACAGGGGGGGATAATGAAAAACTGTTTTTT.

This rearrangement joins TRBV28 to TRBJ2-7, with a possible D match to TRBD1 (8 bases). This CDR3 contains 15 residues. V was cut by 5 bases and J by 1 base, with 15 bases left in between. Germline values: CDR1 MDHEN, CDR2 SYDVKM. The CDR3 is CASSTGGERSYEQYF. CDR3 coding DNA: TGTGCCAGCAGTACAGGGGGGGAAAGATCCTACGAGCAGTACTTC.

The chain links TRBV9 to TRBJ2-2; the D is unclear. Deletions cut 0 bases from V and 0 bases from J, with 6 bases between. Germline CDR1 and CDR2: SGDLS and YYNGEE. The CDR3 consists of 15 residues. The CDR3 DNA sequence: TGTGCCAGCAGCGTAGAAGCCACGAACACCGGGGAGCTGTTTTTT. Translation: CASSVEATNTGELFF.

This chain uses TRBV12-5 with TRBJ2-5; no reliable D call. The CDR3 consists of 13 residues. Germline-derived CDR1 and CDR2 are LGHNT and FRNRAP. The germline V and J ends were trimmed by 4 bases and 1 base, with 7 bases remaining between them. The CDR3 loop is CASGSDTQETQYF. The DNA for the CDR3 is TGTGCTAGTGGTTCCGACACCCAAGAGACCCAGTACTTC.

V gene TRBV7-9 combines with J gene TRBJ1-1, with a tentative D call TRBD1 (5 bases). CDR3 size: 14 residues. The germline CDR1 and CDR2 sequences are SEHNR and FQNEAQ (reference sequence). V was clipped by 5 bases and J by 0 bases, with 10 bases between them. DNA for the CDR3: TGTGCCAGCAGCCCGACAGCGCTGAACACTGAAGCTTTCTTT. Translated, it gives CASSPTALNTEAFF. The full variable domain, in which reference TRBV7-9 and TRBJ1-1 provide the parts outside the CDR3, is DTGVSQNPRHKITKRGQNVTFRCDPISEHNRLYWYRQTLGQGPEFLTYFQNEAQLEKSRLLSDRFSAERPKGSFSTLEIQRTEQGDSAMYLCASSPTALNTEAFFGQGTRLTVV.

The chain recombines TRBV9 with TRBJ1-4; TRBD1 matches 7 bases. The V gene end was trimmed by 4 bases and the J gene end by 8 bases; junction bases not matched to a gene: 11. The CDR3 totals 15 residues. Germline CDR1 SGDLS, CDR2 YYNGEE. CDR3 sequence: CASSSDGQGGEKLFF. The DNA for the CDR3 is TGTGCCAGCAGCTCAGACGGGCAGGGGGGCGAAAAACTGTTTTTT.

This CDR3 is CASSHLQGAGSPLHF. In DNA, the CDR3 is TGTGCCAGCAGCCACCTACAGGGGGCTGGTTCACCCCTCCACTTT. This chain links TRBV3-1 (or the pseudogene TRBV3-2) with TRBJ1-6; 9 positions agree with TRBD1. V lost 3 bases and J lost 9; bases outside the gene matches: 6. Germline assignment: CDR1 LGHDT and CDR2 YNNKEL (reference sequence). The CDR3 contains 15 residues.

This chain uses TRBV18 with TRBJ2-1, with D possibly TRBD2 on 6 matching bases. The CDR3 has 13 amino acids. Germline V gene sequence: CDR1 KGHSH, CDR2 LQKENI. V lost 0 bases and J lost 7, with 7 bases in between. CDR3 sequence: CASSPPRGNEQFF. DNA of the CDR3: TGTGCCAGCTCACCACCGCGGGGTAATGAGCAGTTCTTC.

The chain joins TRBV4-2 to TRBJ2-2, with D possibly matching TRBD1 (5 bases). CDR3 length: 15 amino acids. Trimming pared 0 bases from V and 6 bases from J, leaving 11 bases between. Germline CDR1 and CDR2: LGHNA and YNFKEQ. DNA of the CDR3: TGTGCCAGCAGCCAAGAGACAGTAAGACCCGGGGAGCTGTTTTTT. Translation gives CASSQETVRPGELFF.

This chain links TRBV6-5 with TRBJ2-1; D is possibly TRBD1 (6 bases). Trimming took 5 bases from V and 8 from J, leaving 13 bases between them. Germline assignment: CDR1 MNHEY and CDR2 SVGAGI. The CDR3 consists of 13 residues. The chain's CDR3 is CASSRTGNHEQFF. CDR3 in DNA: TGTGCCAGCAGTAGAACAGGGAATCATGAGCAGTTCTTC.

The chain couples TRBV6-5 to TRBJ2-1; 7 bases match TRBD1. The trim removed 7 bases at V and 16 bases at J, leaving 10 bases unmatched. The V gene's germline CDR1 is MNHEY and CDR2 SVGAGI. CDR3 size: 11 residues. The CDR3 loop is CASTNGDSHFF. The CDR3 nucleotides are TGTGCCAGCACCAACGGGGACAGTCACTTCTTC.

This chain joins TRBV28 and TRBJ1-5; tentatively, D is TRBD1 (5 bases). This CDR3 has 15 amino acids. Germline V gene lookup returns CDR1 MDHEN and CDR2 SYDVKM. The V and J ends lost 6 bases and 2 bases respectively, with 14 bases between them. CDR3 amino acids: CASRAGRERNQPQHF. DNA of the CDR3: TGTGCCAGCAGGGCGGGACGGGAGCGCAATCAGCCCCAGCATTTT.

The chain is built from TRBV9 and TRBJ1-4; 9 bases are shared with TRBD1. Germline V lookup: CDR1 SGDLS, CDR2 YYNGEE. The CDR3 is 15 residues long. J was trimmed by 7 bases and V by 4 bases; bases with no gene match: 8. The CDR3 nucleotides read TGTGCCAGCAGCCCCAGGACAGGGGTTAGTGAAAAACTGTTTTTT. As protein: CASSPRTGVSEKLFF.

The chain couples TRBV19 to TRBJ2-3; 7 bases agree with TRBD2. Germline CDR1 is LNHDA and CDR2 is SQIVND (reference sequence). The CDR3 is 15 residues long. The trim removed 3 bases at V and 2 bases at J, leaving 5 bases unmatched. CDR3 in DNA: TGTGCCAGTAGTATCCAGCGGGAACTCACAGATACGCAGTATTTT. It specifies CASSIQRELTDTQYF.

In its sample, this clone was seen a few times. The rearrangement uses TRBV19 and TRBJ1-1, with D perhaps matching TRBD1 (6 bases). Germline-derived CDR1 and CDR2 are LNHDA and SQIVND (reference sequence). The ends were cut back, 4 bases at V and 3 bases at J, with 12 bases in the middle. CDR3 length: 14 amino acids. The CDR3 DNA sequence: TGTGCCAGTAGTACACAGGGTGGCGACACTGAAGCTTTCTTT. It yields the protein CASSTQGGDTEAFF.

This clone turned up a few times. The chain recombines TRBV9 with TRBJ1-6; D might be TRBD1 (6 bases). The germline CDR1 and CDR2 sequences are SGDLS and YYNGEE. Trimming removed 3 bases at V and 7 bases at J, with 8 bases between. CDR3 size: 13 residues. CDR3 sequence reads: CASSAGVNSPLHF. In DNA, the CDR3 is TGTGCCAGCAGCGCAGGGGTCAATTCACCCCTCCACTTT.

This clone is a singleton in its sample. The J gene is TRBJ2-7, the V gene TRBV11-2, with 8 bases matching TRBD1. The ends lost 5 bases at V and 3 bases at J; junction bases unmatched: 3. Germline V gives CDR1 SGHAT, CDR2 FQNNGV. CDR3 length: 13 amino acids. As DNA, the CDR3 is TGTGCCAGCAGCATAACAGGGGGCTACGAGCAGTACTTC. Encoded protein: CASSITGGYEQYF.